Given below is one T cell receptor beta chain in context. Antigen unknown. Germline CDR1 is SNHLY and CDR2 is FYNNEI. V shed 3 bases and J 6 bases; nucleotides not matched to a gene: 8. The length of the CDR3 is 14 residues. The record originates from a study of regulatory T cells in long-lasting Graves disease. CDR3-region Arm-PCR and iRepertoire HTBI primers produced the TCR beta libraries. TCRdb reprocessed the multiplex PCR reads via MiXCR and lists one record per CDR3 protein. The sample shows some 220,000 distinct CDR3 sequences, roughly 19% of them seen only once. Time point denoted: newly diagnosed GD, antithyroid drugs for less than 3 months. The authors made the TCR library using RNA they extracted from PBMCs. Findings and limits, study-wide: Newly diagnosed patients shared 950 to 1,000 public clonotypes; persistent patients shared about 2,700.

The same specimen was also included in a second study, on T cells in Graves' hyperthyroidism and ophthalmopathy.

The chain links TRBV2 to TRBJ2-7; the match to TRBD2 covers 7 bases. The sequenced sample was peripheral blood mononuclear cells (PBMCs), obtained at new diagnosis, from a patient treated with antithyroid drugs. The clonotype originates from a woman aged 25 to 39 with Graves disease. CDR3 protein: CASSDARENGEQYF. The CDR3, as DNA: TGTGCCAGCAGTGACGCGCGGGAGAACGGCGAGCAGTACTTC. The whole variable domain, filled in from reference TRBV2 and TRBJ2-7, reads EPEVTQTPSHQVTQMGQEVILRCVPISNHLYFYWYRQILGQKVEFLVSFYNNEISEKSEIFDDQFSVERPDGSNFTLKIRSTKLEDSAMYFCASSDARENGEQYFGPGTRLTVT.